The 31 T cell receptor beta chains below were found in one sample sequenced in a study of blood T cell repertoires in COVID-19 (dated by TCRdb to about 2020). The library relied on the immunoSEQ multiplex PCR assay. What TCRdb holds here is the immuneACCESS table cut down to in-frame rearrangements. Part of the clones is not present; checked against another copy, under half of the missing clones reflect an unresolved V gene, and the others are unexplained. In this sample the table shows over 250,000 clones, approximately 86% of which occur a single time. Together, the top ten hold around 13% of the sample. Sequenced sample: peripheral blood. These TCRs come from a woman in her 70s with COVID-19, enrolled during active disease.

The CDR3 DNA sequence: TGTGCCAGCTCACTCGCGGGACAGCTGAACACTGAAGCTTTCTTT. Translation gives CASSLAGQLNTEAFF. The chain couples TRBV18 to TRBJ1-1; TRBD1 matches 7 bases. The J segment lost 0 bases and the V segment lost 4 bases, leaving 5 bases of the junction unmatched. This CDR3 is built from 15 residues. From germline, CDR1 is KGHSH and CDR2 LQKENI.

The chain has TRBV2 and TRBJ2-3; 13 nucleotides agree with TRBD2. The CDR3 loop spans 17 amino acids. Germline V gene lookup returns CDR1 SNHLY and CDR2 FYNNEI. V dropped 8 bases and J dropped 4; count of bases not matched to a gene: 12. This chain's CDR3 is CASGLAGDLRSADTQYF. The CDR3 DNA reads TGTGCCAGCGGACTAGCGGGAGACCTTCGGTCCGCAGATACGCAGTATTTT.

The V gene is TRBV18, the J gene TRBJ2-1; 11 bases are shared with TRBD2. The CDR3 spans 17 residues. V lost 1 base to trimming and J lost 4 bases; unmatched junction nucleotides: 6. Germline CDR1 and CDR2: KGHSH and LQKENI. The CDR3 DNA follows: TGTGCCAGCTCACCACGGTCTAGCGGGGGGACTTACAATGAGCAGTTCTTC. Protein sequence: CASSPRSSGGTYNEQFF.

This chain joins TRBV9 and TRBJ2-1; TRBD2 matches at 7 bases. This CDR3 is 13 amino acids long. J was trimmed by 5 bases and V by 3 bases; bases with no gene match: 2. Germline values: CDR1 SGDLS, CDR2 YYNGEE. CDR3 residues: CASSAGGNNEQFF. DNA for the CDR3: TGTGCCAGCAGCGCGGGGGGTAACAATGAGCAGTTCTTC. Drawing the rest from reference TRBV9 and TRBJ2-1, the complete variable domain is DSGVTQTPKHLITATGQRVTLRCSPRSGDLSVYWYQQSLDQGLQFLIQYYNGEERAKGNILERFSAQQFPDLHSELNLSSLELGDSALYFCASSAGGNNEQFFGPGTRLTVL.

The chain has TRBV28 and TRBJ2-1; TRBD2 aligns across 10 bases. Trimming cost V 6 bases and J 6 bases; bases outside gene matches: 8. In germline, CDR1 is MDHEN, CDR2 SYDVKM. CDR3 length equals 15 residues. The CDR3 region is CASSQRGGYTNEQFF. Written as DNA, the CDR3 is TGTGCCAGCAGCCAGCGGGGGGGGTATACCAATGAGCAGTTCTTC.

This rearrangement joins TRBV6-5 to TRBJ1-1, with TRBD1 matching 7 bases. Germline lookup yields CDR1 MNHEY and CDR2 SVGAGI. After removal of 1 base from V and 6 bases from J, the junction contained 2 bases not matched to a gene. The CDR3 length is 13 residues. CDR3 amino acids: CASSYYRGAEAFF. The CDR3 DNA reads as TGTGCCAGCAGTTACTACAGGGGAGCTGAAGCTTTCTTT.

This chain uses TRBV19 with TRBJ2-1, with D possibly TRBD2 on 7 matching bases. Germline assignment: CDR1 LNHDA and CDR2 SQIVND (reference sequence). V lost 3 bases to trimming and J lost 4 bases, with 13 bases between them. The CDR3 loop spans 15 amino acids. In DNA form, the CDR3 reads TGTGCCAGTAGTATTGCGGGGGCGAGGTACAATGAGCAGTTCTTC. Its translation is CASSIAGARYNEQFF.

The V gene is TRBV28, the J gene TRBJ1-2; D unclear. From germline, CDR1 is MDHEN and CDR2 SYDVKM. The CDR3 length is 16 residues. Trimming pared 1 base from V and 5 bases from J, leaving 17 bases between. CDR3 residues: CASSLYPDRGRYGYTF. DNA of the CDR3: TGTGCCAGCAGTTTATACCCTGACCGGGGTCGTTATGGCTACACCTTC.

The chain has TRBV29-1 and TRBJ1-2; unclear D gene. The CDR3 totals 12 residues. CDR1 is SQVTM, CDR2 ANQGSEA, per germline. V lost 7 bases and J lost 4, with 13 bases in between. CDR3 sequence reads: CSGLEGSYGYTF. In nucleotides, the CDR3 is TGCAGCGGACTGGAGGGAAGCTATGGCTACACCTTC. The whole variable domain, remainder taken from reference TRBV29-1 and TRBJ1-2, is SAVISQKPSRDICQRGTSLTIQCQVDSQVTMMFWYRQQPGQSLTLIATANQGSEATYESGFVIDKFPISRPNLTFSTLTVSNMSPEDSSIYLCSGLEGSYGYTFGSGTRLTVV.

A note on this clone: Because the CDR3's place on the DNA is in doubt, the DNA is left out and the CDR3 is given as listed by TCRdb. J is TRBJ1-2 and V is TRBV2; the DNA was not compared with TRBD1, the D call given in the table. Germline V gene data show CDR1 as SNHLY and CDR2 as FYNNEI. A total of 12 residues make up the CDR3, ends included. The CDR3 loop reads CASSEVGAGITF.

This clone was detected once. The J gene is TRBJ1-2, the V gene TRBV7-3, with D maybe TRBD1 (5 bases). V gave up 5 bases and J gave up 5 bases, with 15 bases separating them. The germline V gene has CDR1 SGHTA and CDR2 FQGTGA. The CDR3 extends over 14 amino acids. This CDR3 reads CASSPTGGGYGYTF. CDR3 bases: TGTGCCAGCAGCCCCACGGGGGGAGGTTATGGCTACACCTTC. The complete variable domain, with remaining parts taken from reference TRBV7-3 and TRBJ1-2, reads GAGVSQTPSNKVTEKGKYVELRCDPISGHTALYWYRQSLGQGPEFLIYFQGTGAADDSGLPNDRFFAVRPEGSVSTLKIQRTERGDSAVYLCASSPTGGGYGYTFGSGTRLTVV.

The gene calls are TRBV27 and TRBJ1-6, with 7 bases fitting TRBD1. This CDR3 is 15 amino acids long. Germline V CDR1 and CDR2: MNHEY, SMNVEV (reference sequence). The V segment lost 6 bases and the J segment 7 bases; nucleotides outside the gene matches: 9. CDR3 nucleotide sequence: TGTGCCAGCAGCCTCCCGGACAGGCGCAATTCACCCCTCCACTTT. Translated: CASSLPDRRNSPLHF.

The chain links TRBV12-5 to TRBJ2-5; 9 positions match TRBD1. This CDR3 region has 17 residues. The junction had 17 bases not matched to a gene; V was cut back by 7 bases and J by 5 bases. In germline, CDR1 is LGHNT, CDR2 FRNRAP. The CDR3 loop is CASVPGATGGIGETQYF. CDR3 DNA: TGTGCTAGTGTCCCCGGGGCAACAGGGGGCATAGGTGAGACCCAGTACTTC.

The chain uses TRBV5-1 and TRBJ2-1, with TRBD2 matching over 10 bases. The CDR3 loop spans 19 amino acids. Germline V gene data show CDR1 as SGHRS and CDR2 as YFSETQ. Trimming cost V 4 bases and J 2 bases; bases outside gene matches: 15. CDR3 region: CASSLLRLAGVTPYNEQFF. CDR3 bases: TGCGCCAGCAGCCTTCTACGACTAGCGGGCGTAACACCCTACAATGAGCAGTTCTTC. Complete variable domain (other parts from reference TRBV5-1 and TRBJ2-1): KAGVTQTPRYLIKTRGQQVTLSCSPISGHRSVSWYQQTPGQGLQFLFEYFSETQRNKGNFPGRFSGRQFSNSRSEMNVSTLELGDSALYLCASSLLRLAGVTPYNEQFFGPGTRLTVL.

The V gene is TRBV4-2, the J gene TRBJ1-5; D gene ambiguous. Trimming took 4 bases from V and 9 from J, leaving 7 bases between them. CDR1 is LGHNA, CDR2 YNFKEQ, per germline. The CDR3 spans 11 residues. This CDR3 reads CASSRRWPQHF. The CDR3 bases are TGTGCCAGCAGCCGTCGGTGGCCCCAGCATTTT.

The J gene is TRBJ2-5, the V gene TRBV2; 7 bases match TRBD2. J was trimmed by 7 bases and V by 0 bases; bases with no gene match: 8. Germline V gene lookup returns CDR1 SNHLY and CDR2 FYNNEI. CDR3 length: 15 amino acids. CDR3 sequence reads: CASSEAGGAYGTQYF. DNA of the CDR3: TGTGCCAGCAGTGAAGCGGGAGGGGCCTATGGGACCCAGTACTTC.

The V gene is TRBV6-4, the J gene TRBJ1-1; the D is unclear. V lost 6 bases to trimming and J lost 1 base, with 12 bases between them. Germline lookup yields CDR1 MRHNA and CDR2 SNTAGT. This CDR3 is 14 amino acids long. CDR3 loop: CASSRRSANTEAFF. CDR3 sequence (DNA): TGTGCCAGCAGCCGCAGGTCGGCGAACACTGAAGCTTTCTTT.

J is TRBJ1-3 and V is TRBV5-6, with 10 nucleotides matching TRBD1. V lost 0 bases and J lost 3; bases outside the gene matches: 3. The germline gives CDR1 SGHDT, CDR2 YYEEEE. The CDR3 consists of 16 residues. The CDR3 is CASSLVTGGGGNTIYF. CDR3 nucleotides: TGTGCCAGCAGCTTGGTGACAGGGGGCGGTGGAAACACCATATATTTT.

The rearrangement joins TRBV28 to TRBJ1-2; no firm D call. Per the germline V gene, CDR1 is MDHEN and CDR2 is SYDVKM. Trimming pared 5 bases from V and 2 bases from J, leaving 9 bases between. The CDR3 length is 13 residues. CDR3 coding DNA: TGTGCCAGCAGTCCCCGCGGGAACTATGGCTACACCTTC. It is translated as CASSPRGNYGYTF.

The DNA of the CDR3 is TGTGCCAGCAGCTTAGGGACAGGGGGTAGGTACGAGCAGTACTTC. Translating it yields CASSLGTGGRYEQYF. The V gene is TRBV6-5, the J gene TRBJ2-7; 11 nucleotides match TRBD1. CDR3 length: 15 amino acids. V shed 6 bases, J shed 4 bases, and the junction held 8 bases outside the gene matches. Looked up from germline, CDR1 is MNHEY and CDR2 is SVGAGI.

CDR3 amino acids: CSVSGGLHTDTQYF. In nucleotides, the CDR3 is TGCAGCGTTAGCGGGGGCCTACACACAGATACGCAGTATTTT. The chain recombines TRBV29-1 with TRBJ2-3; 8 bases align to TRBD2. V lost 5 bases and J lost 2; bases outside the gene matches: 6. This CDR3 contains 14 residues. Germline V gene data show CDR1 as SQVTM and CDR2 as ANQGSEA.

This sequence joins TRBV4-1 and TRBJ2-7; 9 bases agree with TRBD2. Germline assignment: CDR1 MGHRA and CDR2 YSYEKL. This CDR3 is built from 16 residues. V lost 1 base, J lost 4 bases, and 8 bases stayed unmatched. The CDR3 loop is CASSQAVAGLAYEQYF. CDR3 in DNA: TGCGCCAGCAGCCAAGCGGTGGCGGGACTAGCTTACGAGCAGTACTTC.

This chain joins TRBV4-1 and TRBJ2-5, with 9 positions matching TRBD2. The germline gives CDR1 MGHRA, CDR2 YSYEKL. J gave up 5 bases and V 0 bases, and 13 bases lay outside the gene matches. The CDR3 has 18 residues. The CDR3 sequence is CASSQDDPLAGARETQYF. As DNA, the CDR3 is TGCGCCAGCAGCCAAGACGATCCGTTAGCGGGGGCCAGGGAGACCCAGTACTTC.

The chain combines TRBV6-5 with TRBJ2-1; 9 positions match TRBD2. Trimming cost V 4 bases and J 5 bases; bases outside gene matches: 3. The CDR3 runs 14 residues. Germline loops: CDR1 MNHEY, CDR2 SVGAGI. CDR3: CASSSSGVNNEQFF. CDR3 in DNA: TGTGCCAGCAGTTCTAGCGGGGTTAACAATGAGCAGTTCTTC.

The genes are TRBV14 and TRBJ2-1; 7 bases are a match to TRBD2. With 2 bases clipped from V and 8 bases from J, the junction kept 12 bases outside the gene matches. Germline assignment: CDR1 SGHDN and CDR2 FVKESK. The CDR3 runs 16 residues. The CDR3 here is CASSQSLAGLGDEQFF. DNA for the CDR3: TGTGCCAGCAGCCAATCTTTAGCGGGCCTGGGGGATGAGCAGTTCTTC.

J is TRBJ2-7 and V is TRBV29-1; 7 bases map to TRBD2. J was trimmed by 0 bases and V by 4 bases; bases with no gene match: 9. This CDR3 has 15 amino acids. Germline lookup yields CDR1 SQVTM and CDR2 ANQGSEA. CDR3 coding DNA: TGCAGCGTTGCGGGGGGAGATTTCAGCTCCTACGAGCAGTACTTC. It codes for CSVAGGDFSSYEQYF.

J is TRBJ1-5 and V is TRBV27; 7 positions agree with TRBD1. The V gene end was trimmed by 3 bases and the J gene end by 7 bases; junction bases not matched to a gene: 6. The CDR3 consists of 14 residues. The germline CDR1 and CDR2 sequences are MNHEY and SMNVEV (reference sequence). CDR3 sequence: CASSFGGGSQPQHF. In DNA, the CDR3 is TGTGCCAGCAGTTTTGGAGGGGGCAGCCAGCCCCAGCATTTT.

J is TRBJ2-3 and V is TRBV5-6; TRBD1 aligns across 9 bases. J lost 1 base, V lost 4 bases, and 7 bases had no gene match. The CDR3 contains 16 residues. Germline V CDR1 and CDR2: SGHDT, YYEEEE. In nucleotides, the CDR3 is TGTGCCAGCAGCGGAGGGACAGGGTTGGGCACAGATACGCAGTATTTT. It yields the protein CASSGGTGLGTDTQYF.

The chain employs TRBV27 and TRBJ1-1, with D unresolved. The CDR3 length is 14 residues. Looked up from germline, CDR1 is MNHEY and CDR2 is SMNVEV (reference sequence). V was pared by 1 base and J by 5 bases, with 11 bases between. CDR3 in amino acids: CASSLWVGSTEAFF. The DNA for the CDR3 is TGTGCCAGCAGTTTATGGGTTGGGAGTACTGAAGCTTTCTTT.

V is TRBV3-1 (or the pseudogene TRBV3-2) and J is TRBJ2-7, with 9 bases fitting TRBD2. With V trimmed by 0 bases and J by 6 bases, 9 bases remained unmatched. CDR1 is LGHDT and CDR2 is YNNKEL in the germline V gene (reference sequence). The CDR3 loop spans 16 amino acids. CDR3 coding DNA: TGTGCCAGCAGCCAAGACGCGGGGGGGAGGTCTGGCGAGCAGTACTTC. Residues: CASSQDAGGRSGEQYF.

This clone was observed a single time. The chain couples TRBV5-8 to TRBJ1-1; D call uncertain. The germline V gene encodes CDR1 SGHTS and CDR2 YDEGEE. V lost 0 bases to trimming and J lost 4 bases, with 10 bases between them. The CDR3 is 14 residues long. CDR3 residues: CASSLGGEGTEAFF. CDR3 DNA sequence: TGTGCCAGCAGCTTGGGCGGGGAGGGCACTGAAGCTTTCTTT.